The 28 T cell receptor beta chains presented below share a single source sample, sequenced in a study of blood T cell repertoires in COVID-19. Only in-frame clones appear in the TCRdb table, and some are missing; sequencing was by immunoSEQ multiplex PCR. The sample yields hundreds of thousands of clones, approximately 90% seen once. The sample was PBMCs or T cells enriched from blood (not recorded which). These receptors all come from a woman in her thirties with acute COVID-19.

The chain employs TRBV5-1 and TRBJ1-1; D remains ambiguous. The CDR3 contains 15 residues. Germline CDR1 and CDR2: SGHRS and YFSETQ. V gave up 2 bases and J gave up 0 bases, with 11 bases separating them. In DNA, the CDR3 is TGCGCCAGCAGCTTTCGACAACCAATGAACACTGAAGCTTTCTTT. Translation: CASSFRQPMNTEAFF.

Ten or more counts support this clone. V and J are TRBV5-1 and TRBJ2-5; a weak D match, TRBD1 (5 bases). The V gene lost 9 bases and the J gene lost 5 bases, with 17 bases spanning the gap. The germline gives CDR1 SGHRS, CDR2 YFSETQ. The CDR3 is 13 residues long. Written as DNA, the CDR3 is TGCGCCAATTTCTCCAGGGTGGTTGAGACCCAGTACTTC. Protein product: CANFSRVVETQYF.

In this sample, this clone turned up once. The genes are TRBV6-4 and TRBJ2-2; 8 bases match TRBD1. V gave up 2 bases and J gave up 0 bases; unmatched junction bases: 11. Germline V gene data show CDR1 as MRHNA and CDR2 as SNTAGT. This CDR3 has 19 amino acids. The CDR3 loop reads CASSDPGTGWTSNTGELFF. The CDR3 DNA reads as TGTGCCAGCAGTGACCCCGGGACAGGCTGGACCTCGAACACCGGGGAGCTGTTTTTT.

The genes are TRBV15 and TRBJ2-3; 8 bases line up with TRBD1. The CDR3 sequence is 16 residues long. The germline V gene has CDR1 LNHNV and CDR2 YYDKDF (reference sequence). V shed 3 bases and J 3 bases; nucleotides not matched to a gene: 8. The CDR3 loop is CATSSLWTGRTDTQYF. The CDR3 DNA is TGTGCCACCAGCAGTTTATGGACAGGGCGGACAGATACGCAGTATTTT.

The rearrangement joins TRBV6-1 to TRBJ1-5, with D uncertain. The CDR3 covers 15 residues. V was trimmed by 0 bases and J by 7 bases, leaving 13 bases between them. CDR1 is MNHNS and CDR2 is SASEGT in the germline V gene. DNA for the CDR3: TGTGCCAGCAGTGAAGCCCCCAGGATAATGCAGCCCCAGCATTTT. Its translation is CASSEAPRIMQPQHF.

This rearrangement joins TRBV5-5 to TRBJ1-6; no clear D gene. Germline loops: CDR1 SGHKS, CDR2 YYEKEE (reference sequence). CDR3 length equals 17 residues. V lost 0 bases and J lost 4, with 14 bases in between. The CDR3 DNA reads TGTGCCAGCAGCTTGGATCCTTACCCCGGTTATAATTCACCCCTCCACTTT. Protein sequence: CASSLDPYPGYNSPLHF.

This chain connects TRBV3-1 (or the pseudogene TRBV3-2) to TRBJ2-5; TRBD2 aligns across 13 bases. The CDR3 totals 15 residues. With V trimmed by 4 bases and J by 5 bases, 4 bases remained unmatched. Per germline, CDR1 LGHDT and CDR2 YNNKEL (reference sequence). The CDR3 nucleotides are TGTGCCAGCAGCCTTGGGACTAGCGGGGTGGAGACCCAGTACTTC. The encoded protein is CASSLGTSGVETQYF.

CDR3 bases: TGTGCCAGCAGCCAAGATATAAGACAGTTGATCTACGAGCAGTACTTC. It translates to CASSQDIRQLIYEQYF. The gene calls are TRBV3-1 (or the pseudogene TRBV3-2) and TRBJ2-7, with D perhaps TRBD1 (5 bases). Deletions cut 0 bases from V and 3 bases from J, with 15 bases between. The CDR3 is 16 residues long. Germline CDR1 reads LGHDT; CDR2 reads YNNKEL (reference sequence).

This CDR3 is CASSLTGEAFF. Here the CDR3 DNA reads TGCGCCAGCAGCCTGACAGGAGAAGCTTTCTTT. The J gene is TRBJ1-1, the V gene TRBV5-1, with TRBD1 as a possible D gene (6 bases). CDR1 and CDR2 (germline): SGHRS, YFSETQ. The CDR3 sequence is 11 residues long. V lost 4 bases and J 8 bases, leaving 9 bases between the germline ends.

The rearrangement links TRBV2 to TRBJ1-1; a possible D gene is TRBD1 (5 bases). This CDR3 has 15 amino acids. Germline CDR1 and CDR2: SNHLY and FYNNEI. V was shortened by 9 bases and J by 1 base, with 18 bases between the two germline ends. In DNA, the CDR3 is TGTGCCAGAGGGGATGGGGTTACAGGGAACACTGAAGCTTTCTTT. As protein: CARGDGVTGNTEAFF.

CDR3 protein: CASSVGNLGGAYGYTF. CDR3 DNA sequence: TGTGCCAGCAGCGTTGGGAATTTAGGGGGAGCCTATGGCTACACCTTC. V gene TRBV9 combines with J gene TRBJ1-2; D possibly corresponds to TRBD1 (6 bases). V was shortened by 2 bases and J by 4 bases, with 18 bases between the two germline ends. This CDR3 has 16 amino acids. Germline loops: CDR1 SGDLS, CDR2 YYNGEE.

The chain combines TRBV18 with TRBJ1-2; 9 bases align to TRBD1. The CDR3 is 18 amino acids. J lost 0 bases, V lost 3 bases, and 11 bases had no gene match. Germline V gene sequence: CDR1 KGHSH, CDR2 LQKENI. The CDR3 is CASSPLRPGTGTNYGYTF. CDR3 DNA: TGTGCCAGCTCACCTCTTAGACCCGGGACAGGGACTAACTATGGCTACACCTTC.

The V call is TRBV3-1 (or the pseudogene TRBV3-2), the J call TRBJ2-3; tentative D call: TRBD2 (6 bases). The CDR3 has 15 residues. CDR1 is LGHDT, CDR2 YNNKEL, per germline (reference sequence). V was trimmed by 4 bases and J by 4 bases, leaving 15 bases between them. The CDR3 region is CASSPLVEGSDTQYF. CDR3 bases: TGTGCCAGCAGCCCTTTGGTGGAGGGGTCAGATACGCAGTATTTT.

In this sample, this clone turned up once. The chain recombines TRBV5-1 with TRBJ1-3, with D possibly being TRBD1 (5 bases). The V gene's germline CDR1 is SGHRS and CDR2 YFSETQ. The CDR3 spans 15 residues. Trimming took off 3 bases at V and 2 bases at J, with 12 bases between the two ends. As DNA, the CDR3 is TGCGCCAGCAGCTCTGGGGCAGGCGCTGGAAACACCATATATTTT. This encodes CASSSGAGAGNTIYF.

This chain joins TRBV19 and TRBJ2-7; tentatively, D is TRBD2 (5 bases). The CDR3 covers 14 residues. Trimming took 3 bases from V and 3 from J, leaving 12 bases between them. CDR1 and CDR2 from the germline V gene are LNHDA and SQIVND (reference sequence). CDR3 in DNA: TGTGCCAGTAGTATCAGTGCGGGCGACTACGAGCAGTACTTC. This encodes CASSISAGDYEQYF.

The V gene is TRBV9, the J gene TRBJ1-1, with D uncertain. Germline V gene lookup returns CDR1 SGDLS and CDR2 YYNGEE. V lost 2 bases, J lost 2 bases, and 13 bases lay in between. The CDR3 consists of 15 residues. This chain's CDR3 is CASSVGFSGNTEAFF. The DNA of the CDR3 is TGTGCCAGCAGCGTGGGATTCTCGGGAAACACTGAAGCTTTCTTT.

V is TRBV24-1 and J is TRBJ1-1, with D unclear. The CDR3 spans 18 residues. V was trimmed by 9 bases and J by 2 bases, leaving 27 bases between them. Germline V CDR1 and CDR2: KGHDR, SFDVKD. CDR3 sequence reads: CATRKSYHGGRLNTEAFF. CDR3 DNA sequence: TGTGCCACCCGCAAGTCATATCATGGTGGCCGCCTTAACACTGAAGCTTTCTTT.

V usage is TRBV5-1 and J usage is TRBJ2-1, with 11 bases lining up with TRBD2. V was clipped by 4 bases and J by 5 bases; unmatched bases: 8. Germline V gives CDR1 SGHRS, CDR2 YFSETQ. This CDR3 comprises 16 residues. CDR3 region: CASSPPSGGPNNEQFF. DNA of the CDR3: TGCGCCAGCAGCCCTCCTAGCGGGGGGCCAAACAATGAGCAGTTCTTC.

This sequence joins TRBV5-4 and TRBJ2-2, with D maybe TRBD2 (5 bases). Deletions cut 0 bases from V and 1 base from J, with 10 bases between. The CDR3 is 16 amino acids. Germline V gives CDR1 SGHNT, CDR2 YYREEE (reference sequence). The CDR3 reads CASSLAQAGNTGELFF. The CDR3 DNA reads TGTGCCAGCAGCTTGGCGCAGGCGGGGAACACCGGGGAGCTGTTTTTT.

The CDR3 DNA reads as TGTGCCAGCAATACCTTAGCGGGGGGGCGGAATGAGCAGTTCTTC. Encoded protein: CASNTLAGGRNEQFF. This rearrangement joins TRBV5-4 to TRBJ2-1; 11 positions match TRBD2. The CDR3 length is 15 residues. Trimming cost V 6 bases and J 7 bases; bases outside gene matches: 9. Germline CDR1 SGHNT, CDR2 YYREEE (reference sequence).

Concerning this clone itself: Other DNA sequences in the sample encode the same CDR3. The rearrangement links TRBV5-1 to TRBJ1-3; no clear D. Trimming stripped 4 bases from V and 2 bases from J, with 10 bases between. CDR1 SGHRS and CDR2 YFSETQ come from the germline V gene. This CDR3 has 14 amino acids. The CDR3 DNA is TGCGCCAGCAGCCTGGCGGGAACTGGAAACACCATATATTTT. Its translation is CASSLAGTGNTIYF.

In regard to this clone: The identical CDR3 is also encoded by other nucleotide sequences in the sample. J is TRBJ2-7 and V is TRBV9; TRBD1 agrees at 10 bases. In germline, CDR1 is SGDLS, CDR2 YYNGEE. There are 14 residues in the CDR3. Trimming cost V 3 bases and J 3 bases; bases outside gene matches: 3. In DNA form, the CDR3 reads TGTGCCAGCAGCGCGGGACAGGGGAACTACGAGCAGTACTTC. Translated: CASSAGQGNYEQYF.

The chain links TRBV12-3 or TRBV12-4 to TRBJ2-7; D is ambiguous. The CDR3 is made up of 13 amino acids. Trimming took 1 base from V and 5 from J, leaving 9 bases between them. The CDR3 reads CASSLGSEDEQYF. CDR3 coding DNA: TGTGCCAGCAGTTTAGGAAGCGAAGACGAGCAGTACTTC.

This rearrangement joins TRBV7-9 to TRBJ2-1; 12 bases line up with TRBD2. Germline CDR1 and CDR2: SEHNR and FQNEAQ (reference sequence). This CDR3 region has 16 residues. The V and J ends lost 1 base and 9 bases, in that order; junction bases with no gene match: 7. CDR3 sequence reads: CASSLGLAGASGEQFF. The CDR3 DNA sequence: TGTGCCAGCAGCTTAGGACTAGCGGGGGCCTCGGGTGAGCAGTTCTTC.

The chain joins TRBV5-8 to TRBJ2-2, with D possibly matching TRBD1 (6 bases). Trimming left V 4 bases short and J 4 bases short, with 11 bases between. Per the germline V gene, CDR1 is SGHTS and CDR2 is YDEGEE. The length of the CDR3 is 14 residues. CDR3 sequence: CASSHRESTGELFF. The CDR3 nucleotides are TGTGCCAGCAGCCACAGGGAGAGCACCGGGGAGCTGTTTTTT.

The chain carries TRBV6-5 and TRBJ1-6; TRBD1 is a possible D gene (6 bases). Germline V gene data show CDR1 as MNHEY and CDR2 as SVGAGI. The V gene lost 3 bases and the J gene lost 10 bases, with 7 bases spanning the gap. This CDR3 region has 12 residues. CDR3 protein: CASSYGGSPLHF. Here the CDR3 DNA reads TGTGCCAGCAGTTATGGGGGCTCACCCCTCCACTTT.

This chain links TRBV15 with TRBJ1-5; 7 nucleotides line up with TRBD1. CDR1 is LNHNV, CDR2 YYDKDF, per germline (reference sequence). This CDR3 is 14 amino acids long. V lost 5 bases and J lost 3; bases outside the gene matches: 4. CDR3 bases: TGTGCCACCAGCTCGGGGACAGACAATCAGCCCCAGCATTTT. Protein sequence: CATSSGTDNQPQHF.

This CDR3 reads CSVTNNEQFF. Here the CDR3 DNA reads TGCAGCGTTACAAACAATGAGCAGTTCTTC. The chain links TRBV29-1 to TRBJ2-1; D is unresolved. This CDR3 spans 10 amino acids. Germline-derived CDR1 and CDR2 are SQVTM and ANQGSEA. V lost 5 bases to trimming and J lost 5 bases, with 4 bases between them.